These 8 T cell receptor beta chains originate from one sample sequenced in a study of T cell responses to AZD1222 COVID-19 vaccine. The protocol was immunoSEQ multiplex PCR, while the TCRdb copy is restricted to in-frame clones and leaves out a portion. The top ten hold about 27% of the sample, which has about 39,000 clones, 88% seen once. Sequenced material: peripheral blood, taken 28 days after the second dose of the MenACWY control vaccine. Every receptor here comes from an adult who received the MenACWY meningococcal vaccine as a control.

The chain employs TRBV28 and TRBJ1-4; D is unclear. Trimming stripped 5 bases from V and 5 bases from J, with 12 bases between. Germline loops: CDR1 MDHEN, CDR2 SYDVKM. This CDR3 contains 14 residues. CDR3 in DNA: TGTGCCAGCAGTGTGGGAGGAACCAATGAAAAACTGTTTTTT. Amino acid sequence: CASSVGGTNEKLFF.

The chain carries TRBV18 and TRBJ1-2; a weak D match, TRBD1 (5 bases). Trimming removed 6 bases at V and 3 bases at J, with 8 bases between. CDR3 size: 12 residues. Germline V gene sequence: CDR1 KGHSH, CDR2 LQKENI. Written as DNA, the CDR3 is TGTGCCAGCTCGGACATTTACTATGGCTACACCTTC. Amino acid sequence: CASSDIYYGYTF.

The chain joins TRBV2 to TRBJ1-5; D gene ambiguous. The CDR3 totals 11 residues. Trimming shortened V by 3 bases and J by 7 bases, and 4 bases separated the two germline ends. The germline gives CDR1 SNHLY, CDR2 FYNNEI. CDR3 in DNA: TGTGCCAGCAGTGATTGGCAGCCCCAGCATTTT. As protein: CASSDWQPQHF.

This sequence joins TRBV7-2 and TRBJ1-2; no clear D gene. The germline V gene encodes CDR1 SGHTA and CDR2 FQGNSA. This CDR3 has 15 amino acids. V shed 3 bases and J shed 4 bases, with 15 bases lying between them. CDR3 nucleotide sequence: TGTGCCAGCAGCTTTTTCGATAGAGAGGGCTATGGCTACACCTTC. It yields the protein CASSFFDREGYGYTF.

The rearrangement links TRBV10-3 to TRBJ1-1; unclear D gene. The germline V gene encodes CDR1 ENHRY and CDR2 SYGVKD. This CDR3 is 13 amino acids long. CDR3 in DNA: TGTGCTGAAGCCGAAGAAGAGAACACTGAAGCTTTCTTT. Its translation: CAEAEEENTEAFF.

The table lists this clone with a few counts. The chain joins TRBV19 to TRBJ1-1, with unresolved D. CDR3 length: 15 amino acids. The V end was cut by 3 bases, the J end by 0 bases, with 11 bases between. Germline assignment: CDR1 LNHDA and CDR2 SQIVND (reference sequence). The CDR3 bases are TGTGCCAGTAGTATGCCGGGCGTCATGAACACTGAAGCTTTCTTT. As protein: CASSMPGVMNTEAFF.

The chain couples TRBV28 to TRBJ2-7; TRBD2 matches 7 bases. The CDR3 is 15 residues long. The germline CDR1 and CDR2 sequences are MDHEN and SYDVKM. Trimming removed 2 bases from V and 2 bases from J; junction bases left unmatched: 6. As DNA, the CDR3 is TGTGCCAGCAGTTTAAGTACGAGCGGGGCCTACGAGCAGTACTTC. This translates into CASSLSTSGAYEQYF.

This sequence joins TRBV2 and TRBJ2-7, with D perhaps given as TRBD1 or TRBD2 (6 bases each). This CDR3 has 14 residues. CDR1 is SNHLY and CDR2 is FYNNEI in the germline V gene. V shed 6 bases and J shed 2 bases, with 14 bases lying between them. The DNA for the CDR3 is TGTGCCAGCAGGAAGGGGGGAGGCACCTACGAGCAGTACTTC. Its translation: CASRKGGGTYEQYF.